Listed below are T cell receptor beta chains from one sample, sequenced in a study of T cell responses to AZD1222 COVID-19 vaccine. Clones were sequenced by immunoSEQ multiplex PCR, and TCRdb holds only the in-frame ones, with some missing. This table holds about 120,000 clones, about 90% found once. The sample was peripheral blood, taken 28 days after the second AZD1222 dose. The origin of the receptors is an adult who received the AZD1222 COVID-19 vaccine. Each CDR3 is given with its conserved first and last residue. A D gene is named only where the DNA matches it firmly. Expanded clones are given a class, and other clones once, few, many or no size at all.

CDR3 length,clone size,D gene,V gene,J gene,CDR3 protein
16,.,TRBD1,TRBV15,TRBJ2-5,CATSRPQGRDQETQYF
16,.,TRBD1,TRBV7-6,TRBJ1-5,CASSLNARGSNQPQHF
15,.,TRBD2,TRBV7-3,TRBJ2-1,CASSLSSGGAREQFF
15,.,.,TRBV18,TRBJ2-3,CASSATRHGTDTQYF
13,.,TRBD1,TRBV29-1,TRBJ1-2,CSVGDRENYGYTF
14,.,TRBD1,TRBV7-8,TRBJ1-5,CASSPDRGNQPQHF
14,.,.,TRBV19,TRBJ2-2,CASSSPTGTGELFF
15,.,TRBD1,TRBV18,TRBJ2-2,CASSPGTGYTGELFF
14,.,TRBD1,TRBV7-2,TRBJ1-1,CASSFYRGNTEAFF
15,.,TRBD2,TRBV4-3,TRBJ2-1,CASSQELAGFNEQFF
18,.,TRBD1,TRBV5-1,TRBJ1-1,CASSYLGGRGQGITEAFF
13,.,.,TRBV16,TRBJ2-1,CASSSQLYNEQFF
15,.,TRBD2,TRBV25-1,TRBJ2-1,CASSEPGGIRDEQFF
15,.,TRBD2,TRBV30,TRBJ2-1,CAWEVGGGALDEQFF
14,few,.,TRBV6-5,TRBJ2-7,CASTASTLGREQYF
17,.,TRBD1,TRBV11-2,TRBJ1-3,CASSLRTGASSGNTIYF
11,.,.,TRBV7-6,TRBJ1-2,CASSSLGGYTF
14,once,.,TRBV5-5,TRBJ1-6,CASSLGGHNSPLHF